This TCR beta chain was observed in a study of TIL therapy for anti-PD-1-resistant metastatic lung cancer. Study context: By whole-exome sequencing, median non-synonymous tumor mutation burden was around 1.5 mutations per megabase. Points from the study as a whole: Infused TIL clonotypes partially replaced the baseline blood repertoire, then decayed over months. The cohort had more treatment-naive, never-smoker and oncogene-addicted patients than typical.

The libraries were made with immunoSEQ v3. Survey-level samples got 2 million to 2.5 million read pairs; deep-level samples got 5-6 million. Clones were read by immunoSEQ multiplex PCR, and TCRdb kept only the in-frame ones, dropping some. The data hold tens of thousands of clones, with around 90% observed a single time. This clone is a singleton in its sample. What it binds is unknown. Time point described: pre-treatment sample, taken before nivolumab and TIL therapy. Germline-derived CDR1 and CDR2 are LGHNA and YNFKEQ. CDR3 size: 15 residues. The V end was cut by 2 bases, the J end by 4 bases, with 14 bases between.

This TCR came from a person between 30 and 79 years old with non-small cell lung cancer. The material sequenced was blood, taken at baseline. V usage is TRBV4-2 and J usage is TRBJ1-1; D gene uncertain. The CDR3 DNA sequence: TGTGCCAGCAGCCAATTGGGAGGAGGGTTCACTGAAGCTTTCTTT. Protein sequence: CASSQLGGGFTEAFF.